These 7 T cell receptor beta chains share one sample of origin, sequenced in a study of tissue T cells after allogeneic stem cell transplantation. Clones were sequenced by immunoSEQ multiplex PCR, and TCRdb holds only the in-frame ones, with some missing. The sample has fewer than 8,500 clones, roughly 45% seen once; the top ten hold 2.2%. The time point: mouse harvest day 7 after allogeneic transplant. Mouse grafts combined 10^7 T-cell-depleted bone marrow cells with 10^6 splenic CD5+ T cells. Sample: skin. The receptors originated from a female BALB/c mouse given C57BL/6 T cells with graft-versus-host disease after an allogeneic hematopoietic cell transplant.

With regard to this clone: Germline and genes: mouse. The read is 1 residue too short to cover the CDR3 end, so that end is filled in from the germline J gene. V usage is TRBV13-2 and J usage is TRBJ1-6; the match to TRBD1 covers 9 bases. TRBJ1-6 is designated an ORF whose function remains uncertain. The length of the CDR3 is 16 residues. CDR1 is NNHNN, CDR2 SYGAGS, per germline (reference sequence). V gave up 3 bases and J gave up 5 bases; unmatched junction bases: 6. The CDR3 protein is CASGAPGQGNNSPLYF. CDR3 DNA (partial): TGTGCCAGCGGTGCCCCGGGACAGGGAAATAATTCGCCCCTCTAC.

Points on this clone: Gene names refer to mouse genes. Read coverage stops 1 residue before the CDR3 terminus; the germline J gene supplies the remainder. This chain uses TRBV26 with TRBJ1-1, with D perhaps matching TRBD1 (6 bases). Trimming pared 2 bases from V and 11 bases from J, leaving 12 bases between. The germline V gene encodes CDR1 KGHPV and CDR2 FQNQEV (reference sequence). This CDR3 comprises 12 residues. The CDR3 here is CASSLGGAQVFF. The CDR3 DNA, read in part, is TGTGCCAGCAGTCTGGGGGGGGCGCAGGTCTTC. Filled out from reference TRBV26 and TRBJ1-1, the complete variable domain reads NSKVIQTPRYLVKGQGQKAKMRCIPEKGHPVVFWYQQNKNNEFKFLINFQNQEVLQQIDMTEKRFSAECPSNSPCSLEIQSSEAGDSALYLCASSLGGAQVFFGKGTRLTVV.

In the case of this clone: Genes and germline are mouse. The observed sequence ends 1 residue before the CDR3 terminus, with the missing tail filled in from the germline J gene. V is TRBV26 and J is TRBJ2-7, with 9 bases aligning to TRBD1. V dropped 3 bases and J dropped 4; count of bases not matched to a gene: 4. CDR3 length: 14 residues. CDR1 and CDR2 from the germline V gene are KGHPV and FQNQEV (reference sequence). CDR3 DNA, as far as it was read: TGTGCCAGCAGTCTCAGGACAGGGGCTTATGAACAGTAC. Residues: CASSLRTGAYEQY. The entire CDR3 reads CASSLRTGAYEQYF. The entire variable domain, with the rest obtained from reference TRBV26 and TRBJ2-7, is as follows: NSKVIQTPRYLVKGQGQKAKMRCIPEKGHPVVFWYQQNKNNEFKFLINFQNQEVLQQIDMTEKRFSAECPSNSPCSLEIQSSEAGDSALYLCASSLRTGAYEQYFGPGTRLTVL.

With regard to this clone: Any gene name here is a mouse gene name. The CDR3 bases that were read are TGTGCCAGCAGCCTGGGGGGCGGTAGTGCAGAAACGCTGTAT. Protein product: CASSLGGGSAETLY. The full CDR3 protein reads CASSLGGGSAETLYF. The J gene is TRBJ2-3, the V gene TRBV5; D might be TRBD2 (7 bases). The sequence runs out 1 residue before the end of the CDR3; the remainder is reconstructed from the germline J gene. The CDR3 has 15 residues. Trimming stripped 4 bases from V and 0 bases from J, with 11 bases between. Germline V CDR1 and CDR2: LGHNA, YNLKQL (reference sequence).

As concerns this clone: Gene names are the mouse ones. The read ends 1 residue early relative to the CDR3; the germline J gene fills the gap. V usage is TRBV20 and J usage is TRBJ2-5; TRBD2 aligns across 10 bases. Germline V gives CDR1 GFQATS, CDR2 STVNSAI. The trim removed 1 base at V and 7 bases at J, leaving 2 bases unmatched. The CDR3 runs 13 residues. The CDR3 region is CGARAGGANTQYF. The part of the CDR3 DNA that was read is TGTGGTGCTAGGGCTGGGGGGGCGAACACCCAGTAC.

With regard to this clone: Germline and genes here are mouse. Sequencing ends 1 residue short of the CDR3 end; the germline J gene provides the rest. V is TRBV26 and J is TRBJ2-7, with 9 bases aligning to TRBD1. Germline CDR1 KGHPV, CDR2 FQNQEV (reference sequence). Trimming at V came to 2 bases and at J to 7 bases, leaving 6 bases not matched to a gene. This CDR3 has 14 amino acids. Here the CDR3 reads CASSLPGQGEEQYF. The CDR3 bases that were read are TGTGCCAGCAGTCTGCCGGGACAGGGAGAGGAACAGTAC.

To note about this clone: Mouse names are used for the genes. The read stops 1 residue short of the end of the CDR3; the missing end is completed from the germline J gene. Other DNA sequences of this sample code for an identical CDR3. The V and J genes are TRBV26 and TRBJ2-5, with TRBD1 matching 9 bases. V trimming: 4 bases; J trimming: 6 bases; junction bases outside the gene matches: 2. Germline V gene lookup returns CDR1 KGHPV and CDR2 FQNQEV (reference sequence). The CDR3 extends over 13 amino acids. Partial CDR3 DNA: TGTGCCAGCAGTCACAGGGGGCAGGACACCCAGTAC. Amino acids: CASSHRGQDTQY. The entire CDR3 protein is CASSHRGQDTQYF.